The next 26 T cell receptor beta chains were all read from a single sample in a study of CXCR3-negative and CXCR3-positive naive CD8 T cells. The study's findings and limits: CXCR3-negative naive cells had less hydrophobic TRB CDR3s than did CXCR3-positive naive cells.

Their antigens remain unidentified. Through 5' RACE with UMI labels, the TRB cDNA libraries were prepared. TCRdb reprocessed the 5' RACE reads; each CDR3 protein has one entry and no DNA is given. This sample's table reports 55,000 to 70,000 distinct CDR3 sequences. Sample: naive CXCR3+ CD8+ T cells from blood. Specified subset: CD45RO-CCR7+CD27+CD95- naive CD8+ T cells expressing CXCR3 (TNR3+). These receptors were obtained from a human donor in good health. Some clones in this sample may be carry-over from other donors' samples.

The chain carries TRBV7-2 and TRBJ2-5; without DNA, the TCRdb call of TRBD2 cannot be checked. The CDR3 covers 14 residues. Germline CDR1 reads SGHTA; CDR2 reads FQGNSA. This chain's CDR3 is CASSSPEGWDLQYF.

This chain joins TRBV5-1 and TRBJ1-2. This CDR3 spans 15 amino acids. The V gene's germline CDR1 is SGHRS and CDR2 YFSETQ. The CDR3: CASSLEARSYYGYTF.

This chain links TRBV7-2 with TRBJ2-7; the TCRdb call, TRBD1, lacks DNA for checking. Germline loops: CDR1 SGHTA, CDR2 FQGNSA. The CDR3 consists of 15 residues. CDR3 protein: CASSLFSGQAYEQYF.

J is TRBJ2-7 and V is TRBV12-3 or TRBV12-4; there is no DNA to check the TCRdb D call of TRBD1. CDR3 length: 15 residues. The CDR3 loop reads CASKLGQGMPYEQYF.

This rearrangement joins TRBV7-2 to TRBJ2-3; the D call of TRBD1 rests on TCRdb alone, since no DNA is present to check it. CDR1 and CDR2 from the germline V gene are SGHTA and FQGNSA. The CDR3 totals 14 residues. The CDR3: CASPAGTVTDTQYF. The whole variable domain, remainder taken from reference TRBV7-2 and TRBJ2-3, is GAGVSQSPSNKVTEKGKDVELRCDPISGHTALYWYRQSLGQGLEFLIYFQGNSAPDKSGLPSDRFSAERTGGSVSTLTIQRTQQEDSAVYLCASPAGTVTDTQYFGPGTRLTVL.

The chain has TRBV4-3 and TRBJ1-1. There are 15 residues in the CDR3. Germline V CDR1 and CDR2: LGHNA, YSLEER. The chain's CDR3 is CASSLYRDATVEAFF.

V usage is TRBV7-8 and J usage is TRBJ2-7; the TCRdb D gene call, TRBD2, has no DNA to confirm it. CDR3 length: 19 residues. Germline CDR1 reads SGHVS; CDR2 reads FQNEAQ. CDR3 loop: CASSLELASGGQNSYEQYF.

The V call is TRBV5-5, the J call TRBJ1-1. Looked up from germline, CDR1 is SGHKS and CDR2 is YYEKEE (reference sequence). CDR3 length: 13 residues. This CDR3 is CASSLGGKTEAFF.

The gene calls are TRBV6-2 or TRBV6-3 and TRBJ2-7; TCRdb reports TRBD1, a call that lacks DNA to check it against. Germline V gene lookup returns CDR1 MNHEY and CDR2 SVGEGT. The CDR3 is made up of 11 amino acids. The CDR3 here is CASSYPPEQYF.

The chain couples TRBV9 to TRBJ1-1. Germline loops: CDR1 SGDLS, CDR2 YYNGEE. The length of the CDR3 is 15 residues. The CDR3 is CASSVVKGGNTEAFF.

The chain combines TRBV11-2 with TRBJ2-3; checking the TCRdb D call of TRBD2 is not possible without DNA. The CDR3 is 16 amino acids. The germline CDR1 and CDR2 sequences are SGHAT and FQNNGV. CDR3 protein: CASSLTSGGVEDTQYF.

This sequence joins TRBV19 and TRBJ2-7; the D call from TCRdb, TRBD1, cannot be confirmed without DNA. CDR1 and CDR2 (germline): LNHDA, SQIVND (reference sequence). The CDR3 totals 14 residues. The CDR3 region is CASSWGDRSYEQYF.

This chain links TRBV28 with TRBJ2-5; TCRdb's D call of TRBD1 is untestable without DNA. Germline V gene lookup returns CDR1 MDHEN and CDR2 SYDVKM. This CDR3 is built from 17 residues. CDR3 protein: CASSHGSWDHLTYEQYF.

The J gene is TRBJ2-4, the V gene TRBV29-1; the D gene TCRdb calls, TRBD1, cannot be checked with no DNA. Per germline, CDR1 SQVTM and CDR2 ANQGSEA. The CDR3 is made up of 15 amino acids. The CDR3 sequence: CSVETLGGGWNIQYF.

This chain connects TRBV7-2 to TRBJ2-1. This CDR3 has 15 amino acids. Per germline, CDR1 SGHTA and CDR2 FQGNSA. CDR3: CASSLVDTTYNEQFF.

The rearrangement links TRBV15 to TRBJ1-5; TCRdb proposes TRBD1, but this gene call is untestable without DNA. CDR1 is LNHNV and CDR2 is YYDKDF in the germline V gene (reference sequence). This CDR3 has 15 amino acids. This chain's CDR3 is CATSAGWGANQPQHF.

The V gene is TRBV7-9, the J gene TRBJ2-1; TCRdb's D call, TRBD1, is unchecked because there is no DNA. CDR3 length: 16 residues. Germline V gene lookup returns CDR1 SEHNR and CDR2 FQNEAQ (reference sequence). This chain's CDR3 is CASSSLTGPSYNEQFF.

This sequence joins TRBV28 and TRBJ1-2; the TRBD1 assignment by TCRdb is unverifiable without DNA. This CDR3 comprises 16 residues. Per germline, CDR1 MDHEN and CDR2 SYDVKM. CDR3 amino acids: CASRLLPGQGMDGYTF.

This sequence joins TRBV7-9 and TRBJ1-4; TCRdb's D call of TRBD1 is untestable without DNA. This CDR3 spans 15 amino acids. The germline CDR1 and CDR2 sequences are SEHNR and FQNEAQ (reference sequence). The CDR3 sequence: CASSSVGQSNEKLFF.

The V call is TRBV7-6, the J call TRBJ2-3; TCRdb proposes TRBD1, but this gene call is untestable without DNA. Germline V gene data show CDR1 as SGHVS and CDR2 as FNYEAQ. The CDR3 totals 14 residues. The CDR3 protein is CASMGGAGSDTQYF.

The V call is TRBV20-1, the J call TRBJ1-5. Germline V gene data show CDR1 as DFQATT and CDR2 as SNEGSKA (reference sequence). The CDR3 sequence is 13 residues long. This chain's CDR3 is CSAALMYSQPQHF.

The gene calls are TRBV20-1 and TRBJ2-1. Germline-derived CDR1 and CDR2 are DFQATT and SNEGSKA (reference sequence). The length of the CDR3 is 11 residues. The CDR3 spells CSASRDNEQFF.

The chain couples TRBV7-8 to TRBJ1-2. Germline CDR1 reads SGHVS; CDR2 reads FQNEAQ. This CDR3 has 15 residues. The CDR3 is CASSLGRGTNYGYTF.

The genes are TRBV20-1 and TRBJ2-7. The germline gives CDR1 DFQATT, CDR2 SNEGSKA (reference sequence). This CDR3 comprises 11 residues. The chain's CDR3 is CSAMSDYEQYF.

The V call is TRBV28, the J call TRBJ2-7; TCRdb gives TRBD1 as the D gene, but with no DNA this cannot be confirmed. There are 13 residues in the CDR3. From germline, CDR1 is MDHEN and CDR2 SYDVKM. The CDR3 here is CASSFRGGYEQYF.

The CDR3 loop reads CSALDREKNIQYF. V usage is TRBV29-1 and J usage is TRBJ2-4; TCRdb returns TRBD1, unconfirmable since there is no DNA. The CDR3 consists of 13 residues. Germline-derived CDR1 and CDR2 are SQVTM and ANQGSEA.